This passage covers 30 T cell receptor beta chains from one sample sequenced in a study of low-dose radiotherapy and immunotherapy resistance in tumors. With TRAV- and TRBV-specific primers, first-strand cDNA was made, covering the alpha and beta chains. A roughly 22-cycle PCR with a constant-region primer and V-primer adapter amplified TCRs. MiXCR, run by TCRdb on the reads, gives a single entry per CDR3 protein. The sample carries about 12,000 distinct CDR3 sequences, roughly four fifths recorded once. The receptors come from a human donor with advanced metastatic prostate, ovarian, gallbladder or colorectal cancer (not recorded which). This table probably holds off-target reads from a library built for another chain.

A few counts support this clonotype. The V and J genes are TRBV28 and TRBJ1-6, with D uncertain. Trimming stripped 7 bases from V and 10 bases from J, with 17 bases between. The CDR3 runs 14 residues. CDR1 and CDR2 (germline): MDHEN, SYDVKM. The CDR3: CASTLPKGHSPLHF. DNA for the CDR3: TGTGCCAGCACCTTACCTAAGGGTCACTCACCCCTCCACTTT.

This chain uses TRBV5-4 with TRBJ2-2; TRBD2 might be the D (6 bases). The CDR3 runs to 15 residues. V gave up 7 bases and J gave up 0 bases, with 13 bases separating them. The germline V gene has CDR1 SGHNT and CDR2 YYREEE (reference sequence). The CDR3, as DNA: TGTGCCAGCCATGCGGGACCATCGAACACCGGGGAGCTGTTTTTT. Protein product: CASHAGPSNTGELFF. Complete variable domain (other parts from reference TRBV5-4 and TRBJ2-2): ETGVTQSPTHLIKTRGQQVTLRCSSQSGHNTVSWYQQALGQGPQFIFQYYREEENGRGNFPPRFSGLQFPNYSSELNVNALELDDSALYLCASHAGPSNTGELFFGEGSRLTVL.

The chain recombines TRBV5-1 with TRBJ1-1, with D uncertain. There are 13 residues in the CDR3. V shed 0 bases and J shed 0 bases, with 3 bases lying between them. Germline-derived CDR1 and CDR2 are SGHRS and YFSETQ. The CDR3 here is CASSLGVNTEAFF. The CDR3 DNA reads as TGCGCCAGCAGCTTGGGGGTGAACACTGAAGCTTTCTTT. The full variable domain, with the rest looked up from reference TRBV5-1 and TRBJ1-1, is KAGVTQTPRYLIKTRGQQVTLSCSPISGHRSVSWYQQTPGQGLQFLFEYFSETQRNKGNFPGRFSGRQFSNSRSEMNVSTLELGDSALYLCASSLGVNTEAFFGQGTRLTVV.

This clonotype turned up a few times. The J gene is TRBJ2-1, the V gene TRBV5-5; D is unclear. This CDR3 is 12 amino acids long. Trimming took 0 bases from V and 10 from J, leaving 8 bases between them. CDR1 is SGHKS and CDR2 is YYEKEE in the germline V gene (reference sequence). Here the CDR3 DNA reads TGTGCCAGCAGCTTGGCGAGGATAGAGCAGTTCTTC. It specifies CASSLARIEQFF.

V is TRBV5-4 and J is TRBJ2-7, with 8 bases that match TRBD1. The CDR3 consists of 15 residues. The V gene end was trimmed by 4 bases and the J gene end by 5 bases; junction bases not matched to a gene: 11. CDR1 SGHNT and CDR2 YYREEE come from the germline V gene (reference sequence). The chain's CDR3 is CASSRYRQGLDEQYF. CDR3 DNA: TGTGCCAGCAGCCGCTACCGACAGGGGCTCGACGAGCAGTACTTC.

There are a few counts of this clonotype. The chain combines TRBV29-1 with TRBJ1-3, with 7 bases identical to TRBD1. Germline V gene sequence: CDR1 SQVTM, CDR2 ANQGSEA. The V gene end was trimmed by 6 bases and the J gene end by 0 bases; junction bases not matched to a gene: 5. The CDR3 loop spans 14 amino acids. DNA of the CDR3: TGCAGCGTATGGGACAGAGCCTCTGGAAACACCATATATTTT. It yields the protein CSVWDRASGNTIYF.

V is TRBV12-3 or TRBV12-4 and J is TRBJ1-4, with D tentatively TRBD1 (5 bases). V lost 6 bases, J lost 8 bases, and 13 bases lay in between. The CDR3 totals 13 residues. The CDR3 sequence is CASSSGGWEKLFF. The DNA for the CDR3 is TGTGCCAGCAGCTCTGGGGGTTGGGAAAAACTGTTTTTT.

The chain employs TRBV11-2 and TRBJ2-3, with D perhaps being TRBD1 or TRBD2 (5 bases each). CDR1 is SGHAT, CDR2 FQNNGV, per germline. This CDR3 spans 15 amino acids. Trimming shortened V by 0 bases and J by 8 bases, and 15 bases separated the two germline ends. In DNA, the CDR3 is TGTGCCAGCAGCTTAGACCCGGGACCCGTGAGTACGCAGTATTTT. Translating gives CASSLDPGPVSTQYF.

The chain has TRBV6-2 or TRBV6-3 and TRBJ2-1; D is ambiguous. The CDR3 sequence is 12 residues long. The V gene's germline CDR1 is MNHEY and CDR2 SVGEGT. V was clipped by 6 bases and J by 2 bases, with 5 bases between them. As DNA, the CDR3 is TGTGCCAGCAGCCCAACCTACAATGAGCAGTTCTTC. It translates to CASSPTYNEQFF.

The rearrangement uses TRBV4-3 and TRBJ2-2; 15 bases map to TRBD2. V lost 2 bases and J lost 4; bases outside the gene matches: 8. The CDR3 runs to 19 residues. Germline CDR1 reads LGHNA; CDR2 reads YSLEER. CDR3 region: CASSQTGLAGGPVTGELFF. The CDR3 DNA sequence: TGCGCCAGCAGCCAAACAGGACTAGCGGGAGGGCCGGTCACCGGGGAGCTGTTTTTT.

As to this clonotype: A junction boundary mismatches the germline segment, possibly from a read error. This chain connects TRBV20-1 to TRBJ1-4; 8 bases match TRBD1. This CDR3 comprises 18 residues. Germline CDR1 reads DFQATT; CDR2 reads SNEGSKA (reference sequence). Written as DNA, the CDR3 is TGCAGTGCTAGAACTGCGACGGGACAGGTTGGCCTGAATGGAAAACTGTTTTTT. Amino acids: CSARTATGQVGLNGKLFF.

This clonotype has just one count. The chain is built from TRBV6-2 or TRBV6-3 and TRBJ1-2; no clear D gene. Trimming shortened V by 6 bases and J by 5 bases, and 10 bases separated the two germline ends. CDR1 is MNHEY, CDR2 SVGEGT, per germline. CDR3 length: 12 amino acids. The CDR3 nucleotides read TGTGCCAGCAGGCCCACAGAGTATGGCTACACCTTC. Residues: CASRPTEYGYTF.

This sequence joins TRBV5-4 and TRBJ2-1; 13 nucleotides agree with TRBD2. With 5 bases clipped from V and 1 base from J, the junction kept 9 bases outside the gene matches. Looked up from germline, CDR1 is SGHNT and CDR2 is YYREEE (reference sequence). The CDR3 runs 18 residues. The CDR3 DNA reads TGTGCCAGCAGATCCGGGACTAGCGGGATAGGGTCCTACAATGAGCAGTTCTTC. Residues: CASRSGTSGIGSYNEQFF.

The CDR3 here is CASRESGTSGRETQYF. As DNA, the CDR3 is TGTGCCAGCAGAGAGTCCGGGACTAGCGGGAGAGAGACCCAGTACTTC. The V and J genes are TRBV6-2 or TRBV6-3 and TRBJ2-5, with 14 nucleotides matching TRBD2. Germline V gene lookup returns CDR1 MNHEY and CDR2 SVGEGT. The CDR3 length is 16 residues. With 6 bases clipped from V and 4 bases from J, the junction kept 7 bases outside the gene matches.

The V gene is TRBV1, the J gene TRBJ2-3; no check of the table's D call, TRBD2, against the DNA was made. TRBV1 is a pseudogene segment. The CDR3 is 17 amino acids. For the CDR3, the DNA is TGCACCAGCAGCCACCTCTTGCGGGAGGGCCGGGACGGTACGCAGTATTTT. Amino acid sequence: CTSSHLLREGRDGTQYF.

CDR3 residues: CSVEDRRGTPGELFF. The CDR3 DNA reads as TGCAGCGTTGAAGATAGGCGCGGGACCCCCGGGGAGCTGTTTTTT. The rearrangement links TRBV29-1 to TRBJ2-2; D is perhaps TRBD2 (6 bases). CDR3 length: 15 amino acids. The germline V gene has CDR1 SQVTM and CDR2 ANQGSEA. The V end was cut by 0 bases, the J end by 6 bases, with 14 bases between.

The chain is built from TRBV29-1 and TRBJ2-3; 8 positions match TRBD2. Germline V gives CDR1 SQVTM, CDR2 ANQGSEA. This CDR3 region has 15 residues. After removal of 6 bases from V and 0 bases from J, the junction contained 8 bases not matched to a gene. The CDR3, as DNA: TGCAGCGTCGGAGGGGCTAGCGGGAGCACAGATACGCAGTATTTT. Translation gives CSVGGASGSTDTQYF.

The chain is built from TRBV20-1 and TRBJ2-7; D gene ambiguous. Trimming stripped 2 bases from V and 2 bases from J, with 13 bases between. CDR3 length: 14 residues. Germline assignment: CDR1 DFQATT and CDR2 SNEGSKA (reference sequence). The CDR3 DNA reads TGCAGTGCTAGATCGCAGACGGTGACCTACGAGCAGTACTTC. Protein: CSARSQTVTYEQYF.

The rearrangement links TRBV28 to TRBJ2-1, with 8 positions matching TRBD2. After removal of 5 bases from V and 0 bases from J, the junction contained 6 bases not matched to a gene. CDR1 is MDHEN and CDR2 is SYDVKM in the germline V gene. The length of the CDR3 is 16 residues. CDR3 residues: CASSRGGHPSYNEQFF. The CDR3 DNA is TGTGCCAGCAGTCGGGGGGGGCATCCCTCCTACAATGAGCAGTTCTTC.

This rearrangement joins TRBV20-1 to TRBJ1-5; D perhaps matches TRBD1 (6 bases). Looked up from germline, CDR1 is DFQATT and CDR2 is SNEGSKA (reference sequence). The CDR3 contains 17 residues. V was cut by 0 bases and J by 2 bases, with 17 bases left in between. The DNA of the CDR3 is TGCAGTGCTAGAGACTCGGGGGGGGCGCGGGGCAATCAGCCCCAGCATTTT. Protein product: CSARDSGGARGNQPQHF.

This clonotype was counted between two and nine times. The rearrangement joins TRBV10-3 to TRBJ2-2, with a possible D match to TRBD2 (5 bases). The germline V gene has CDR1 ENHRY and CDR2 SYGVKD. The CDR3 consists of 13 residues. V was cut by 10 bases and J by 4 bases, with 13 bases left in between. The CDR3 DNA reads TGTGCCACACGGGGTATTGGCACCGGGGAGCTGTTTTTT. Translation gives CATRGIGTGELFF.

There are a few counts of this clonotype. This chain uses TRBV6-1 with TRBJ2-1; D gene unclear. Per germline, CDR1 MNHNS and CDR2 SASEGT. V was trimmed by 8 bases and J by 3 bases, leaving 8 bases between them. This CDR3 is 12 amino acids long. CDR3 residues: CASGGNYNEQFF. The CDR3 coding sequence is TGTGCCAGCGGCGGAAACTACAATGAGCAGTTCTTC.

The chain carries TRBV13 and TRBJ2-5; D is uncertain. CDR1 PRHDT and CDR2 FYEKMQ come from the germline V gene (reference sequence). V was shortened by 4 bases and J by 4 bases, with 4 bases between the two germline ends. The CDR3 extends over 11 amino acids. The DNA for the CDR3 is TGTGCCAGCAGCTCGGGAGAGACCCAGTACTTC. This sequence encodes CASSSGETQYF.

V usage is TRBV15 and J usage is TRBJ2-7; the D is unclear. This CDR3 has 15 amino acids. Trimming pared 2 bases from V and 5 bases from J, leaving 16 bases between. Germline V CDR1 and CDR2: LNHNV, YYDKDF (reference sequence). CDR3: CATSRSNGWAHEQYF. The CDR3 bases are TGTGCCACCAGCAGATCTAACGGGTGGGCACACGAGCAGTACTTC. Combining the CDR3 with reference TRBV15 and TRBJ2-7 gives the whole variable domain DAMVIQNPRYQVTQFGKPVTLSCSQTLNHNVMYWYQQKSSQAPKLLFHYYDKDFNNEADTPDNFQSRRPNTSFCFLDIRSPGLGDTAMYLCATSRSNGWAHEQYFGPGTRLTVT.

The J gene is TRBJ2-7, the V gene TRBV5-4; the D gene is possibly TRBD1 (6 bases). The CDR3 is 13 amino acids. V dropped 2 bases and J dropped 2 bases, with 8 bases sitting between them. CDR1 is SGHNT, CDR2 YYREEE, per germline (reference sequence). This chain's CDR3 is CASSLKGAYEQYF. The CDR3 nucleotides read TGTGCCAGCAGCTTAAAGGGGGCCTACGAGCAGTACTTC.

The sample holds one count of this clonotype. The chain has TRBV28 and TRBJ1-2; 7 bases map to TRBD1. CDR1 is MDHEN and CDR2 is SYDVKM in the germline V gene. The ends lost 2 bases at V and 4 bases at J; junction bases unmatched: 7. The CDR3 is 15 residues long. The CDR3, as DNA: TGTGCCAGCAGTTTAATACAGGGGAGTTTCTATGGCTACACCTTC. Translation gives CASSLIQGSFYGYTF.

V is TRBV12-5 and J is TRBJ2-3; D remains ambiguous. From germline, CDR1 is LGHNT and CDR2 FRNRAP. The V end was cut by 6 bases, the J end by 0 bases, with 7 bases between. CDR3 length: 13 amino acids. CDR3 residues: CASGPSSTDTQYF. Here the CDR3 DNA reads TGTGCTAGTGGCCCATCTAGCACAGATACGCAGTATTTT.

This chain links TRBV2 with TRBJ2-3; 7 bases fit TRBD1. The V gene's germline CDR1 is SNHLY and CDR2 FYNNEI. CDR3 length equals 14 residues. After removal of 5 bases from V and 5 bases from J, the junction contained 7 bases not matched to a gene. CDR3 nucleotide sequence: TGTGCCAGCAGTCCCCGGACAGGAGGAGATACGCAGTATTTT. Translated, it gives CASSPRTGGDTQYF.

CDR3 sequence: CASSQGLADTYNEQFF. The CDR3 bases are TGTGCCAGCAGCCAAGGCCTAGCGGATACCTACAATGAGCAGTTCTTC. The gene calls are TRBV3-1 and TRBJ2-1; 7 bases line up with TRBD2. The CDR3 runs 16 residues. CDR1 and CDR2 from the germline V gene are LGHDT and YNNKEL (reference sequence). Losses at the gene ends were 1 base for V and 2 bases for J; bases not matched to a gene: 5.

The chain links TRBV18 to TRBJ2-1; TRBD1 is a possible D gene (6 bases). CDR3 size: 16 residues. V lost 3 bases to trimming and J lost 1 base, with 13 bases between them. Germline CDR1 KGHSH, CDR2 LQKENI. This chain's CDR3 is CASSPPNRASYNEQFF. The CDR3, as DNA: TGTGCCAGCTCACCCCCTAACAGGGCATCCTACAATGAGCAGTTCTTC.